What follows are 26 T cell receptor beta chains derived from one specimen sequenced in a study of cytomegalovirus exposure and HLA in healthy donors. TCRdb's table, derived via immunoSEQ multiplex PCR, lists solely in-frame clones and lacks some. The data contain under 200,000 clones, 96% of them singletons. Sequenced sample: PBMCs. The source is a woman under 30 in good health and CMV-seronegative.

This chain uses TRBV30 with TRBJ2-3; 7 bases map to TRBD2. J gave up 1 base and V 2 bases, and 6 bases lay outside the gene matches. This CDR3 contains 15 residues. Germline V gene data show CDR1 as GTSNPN and CDR2 as SVGIG (reference sequence). The CDR3 sequence: CAWSIGTTGTDTQYF. CDR3 bases: TGTGCCTGGAGTATAGGGACTACAGGCACAGATACGCAGTATTTT. The variable domain in full, with the rest retrieved from reference TRBV30 and TRBJ2-3, is SQTIHQWPATLVQPVGSPLSLECTVEGTSNPNLYWYRQAAGRGLQLLFYSVGIGQISSEVPQNLSASRPQDRQFILSSKKLLLSDSGFYLCAWSIGTTGTDTQYFGPGTRLTVL.

The genes are TRBV6-5 and TRBJ2-5; 7 bases are a match to TRBD2. Looked up from germline, CDR1 is MNHEY and CDR2 is SVGAGI. This CDR3 is 14 amino acids long. V was pared by 0 bases and J by 5 bases, with 3 bases of the junction left unmatched. DNA for the CDR3: TGTGCCAGCAGTTACTCCCGGGGAGGGGAGACCCAGTACTTC. This sequence encodes CASSYSRGGETQYF.

This clone was recorded only once. The V call is TRBV2, the J call TRBJ1-2; D is uncertain. The CDR3 is 15 residues long. Germline values: CDR1 SNHLY, CDR2 FYNNEI. V was shortened by 2 bases and J by 7 bases, with 17 bases between the two germline ends. The CDR3 sequence: CASSETGRTYIGYTF. The CDR3 DNA reads TGTGCCAGCAGTGAAACGGGGAGGACGTATATTGGCTACACCTTC.

A single count supports this clone. The rearrangement links TRBV6-6 to TRBJ1-2, with TRBD1 as a possible D gene (5 bases). This CDR3 has 14 residues. The V end lost 0 bases, the J end lost 4 bases, and 9 bases lay between the germline ends. In germline, CDR1 is MNHNY, CDR2 SVGAGI (reference sequence). CDR3 DNA sequence: TGTGCCAGCAGTTACTCGGGGCAGGTCTATGGCTACACCTTC. Translating gives CASSYSGQVYGYTF.

The V and J genes are TRBV7-9 and TRBJ2-7, with 9 bases identical to TRBD1. Germline CDR1 SEHNR, CDR2 FQNEAQ (reference sequence). V lost 4 bases and J lost 0; bases outside the gene matches: 4. There are 15 residues in the CDR3. The DNA of the CDR3 is TGTGCCAGCAGCTCATGGACAGGGGCCTCCTACGAGCAGTACTTC. It is translated as CASSSWTGASYEQYF.

The chain couples TRBV7-2 to TRBJ2-3; D ambiguous. This CDR3 contains 12 residues. CDR1 is SGHTA, CDR2 FQGNSA, per germline. V lost 5 bases and J lost 6, with 9 bases in between. CDR3 in amino acids: CASSAYTDTQYF. Here the CDR3 DNA reads TGTGCCAGCAGCGCATACACGGATACGCAGTATTTT.

The V call is TRBV2, the J call TRBJ1-1; perhaps TRBD1 as D (6 bases). Germline V gene data show CDR1 as SNHLY and CDR2 as FYNNEI. V gave up 7 bases and J gave up 0 bases, with 12 bases separating them. This CDR3 comprises 14 residues. The CDR3 DNA reads TGTGCCAGCACCGAAACAGGGATGAACACTGAAGCTTTCTTT. Its translation: CASTETGMNTEAFF.

This sequence joins TRBV7-2 and TRBJ2-7, with D perhaps TRBD1 (6 bases). The CDR3 runs 14 residues. CDR1 and CDR2 (germline): SGHTA, FQGNSA. Deletions cut 3 bases from V and 0 bases from J, with 9 bases between. The chain's CDR3 is CASSFRDNSYEQYF. DNA of the CDR3: TGTGCCAGCAGCTTCCGGGACAACTCCTACGAGCAGTACTTC.

J is TRBJ1-1 and V is TRBV6-5; D is possibly TRBD1 (6 bases). Trimming pared 4 bases from V and 7 bases from J, leaving 13 bases between. Germline loops: CDR1 MNHEY, CDR2 SVGAGI. The CDR3 sequence is 13 residues long. In DNA, the CDR3 is TGTGCCAGCAGTTCCGGGACAAACTATGAAGCTTTCTTT. Its protein product is CASSSGTNYEAFF.

The V call is TRBV4-3, the J call TRBJ1-6; D is perhaps TRBD1 (5 bases). CDR1 and CDR2 from the germline V gene are LGHNA and YSLEER. The CDR3 has 15 amino acids. Trimming removed 0 bases from V and 6 bases from J, with 9 bases in between. This CDR3 reads CASSQDGRGNSPLHF. The CDR3, as DNA: TGCGCCAGCAGCCAAGACGGTAGGGGTAATTCACCCCTCCACTTT.

The chain employs TRBV4-2 and TRBJ1-4; D is undetermined. The CDR3 is made up of 18 amino acids. Germline lookup yields CDR1 LGHNA and CDR2 YNFKEQ. Trimming shortened V by 0 bases and J by 0 bases, and 14 bases separated the two germline ends. The CDR3 loop is CASSQENNLRATNEKLFF. CDR3 nucleotides: TGTGCCAGCAGCCAAGAAAATAACCTCCGAGCAACTAATGAAAAACTGTTTTTT.

This chain links TRBV27 with TRBJ2-1; 7 bases are a match to TRBD1. The germline CDR1 and CDR2 sequences are MNHEY and SMNVEV (reference sequence). The J segment lost 4 bases and the V segment lost 4 bases, leaving 4 bases of the junction unmatched. CDR3 size: 14 residues. CDR3 nucleotide sequence: TGTGCCAGCAGTTCGGACAGGCGGTACAATGAGCAGTTCTTC. Its protein is CASSSDRRYNEQFF.

This chain links TRBV7-9 with TRBJ2-5, with D tentatively TRBD1 (5 bases). Deletions cut 5 bases from V and 2 bases from J, with 18 bases between. The CDR3 contains 16 residues. The germline V gene has CDR1 SEHNR and CDR2 FQNEAQ (reference sequence). The CDR3 DNA follows: TGTGCCAGCAGCAGGACACTGATATTGGGGCAAGAGACCCAGTACTTC. It specifies CASSRTLILGQETQYF. The variable domain in full, with the rest retrieved from reference TRBV7-9 and TRBJ2-5, is DTGVSQNPRHKITKRGQNVTFRCDPISEHNRLYWYRQTLGQGPEFLTYFQNEAQLEKSRLLSDRFSAERPKGSFSTLEIQRTEQGDSAMYLCASSRTLILGQETQYFGPGTRLLVL.

This clone appeared once. The J gene is TRBJ1-1, the V gene TRBV6-6; 7 nucleotides match TRBD1. Germline V CDR1 and CDR2: MNHNY, SVGAGI (reference sequence). The CDR3 runs 16 residues. J lost 3 bases, V lost 6 bases, and 13 bases had no gene match. The CDR3 region is CASRLKRQGSDTEAFF. The DNA for the CDR3 is TGTGCCAGCAGGCTTAAAAGACAGGGTTCGGACACTGAAGCTTTCTTT.

This chain connects TRBV6-5 to TRBJ2-2; the D gene is possibly TRBD1 (5 bases). CDR1 MNHEY and CDR2 SVGAGI come from the germline V gene. The CDR3 is made up of 15 amino acids. V was clipped by 0 bases and J by 6 bases, with 11 bases between them. The CDR3 DNA reads as TGTGCCAGCAGTTACTCGATTTTAGGGGCCGGGGAGCTGTTTTTT. The encoded protein is CASSYSILGAGELFF.

The gene calls are TRBV10-3 and TRBJ2-3; perhaps TRBD1 as D (7 bases). This CDR3 contains 12 residues. V was shortened by 11 bases and J by 0 bases, with 9 bases between the two germline ends. The germline V gene has CDR1 ENHRY and CDR2 SYGVKD. The CDR3 loop reads CAAGGSTDTQYF. Written as DNA, the CDR3 is TGTGCCGCAGGGGGGAGCACAGATACGCAGTATTTT.

V is TRBV25-1 and J is TRBJ2-7; no clear D. Trimming took off 3 bases at V and 7 bases at J, with 13 bases between the two ends. From germline, CDR1 is MGHDK and CDR2 SYGVNS. CDR3 length: 13 amino acids. This CDR3 is CASSDRQIPEQYF. In DNA form, the CDR3 reads TGTGCCAGCAGTGACAGGCAGATACCAGAGCAGTACTTC.

The rearrangement links TRBV18 to TRBJ2-7; 11 positions agree with TRBD1. CDR1 is KGHSH, CDR2 LQKENI, per germline. CDR3 size: 15 residues. The junction had 1 base not matched to a gene; V was cut back by 0 bases and J by 3 bases. The CDR3 reads CASSPPGQGVYEQYF. The DNA of the CDR3 is TGTGCCAGCTCACCACCGGGACAGGGGGTCTACGAGCAGTACTTC.

The J gene is TRBJ2-3, the V gene TRBV5-4, with D tentatively TRBD1 (6 bases). V shed 0 bases and J shed 4 bases, with 15 bases lying between them. Germline V lookup: CDR1 SGHNT, CDR2 YYREEE (reference sequence). The CDR3 length is 16 residues. The CDR3 reads CASSLGGTRGADTQYF. The CDR3, as DNA: TGTGCCAGCAGCTTGGGGGGGACACGAGGGGCAGATACGCAGTATTTT.

The chain is built from TRBV11-3 and TRBJ2-1, with 7 bases lining up with TRBD1. Germline-derived CDR1 and CDR2 are SGHNT and YENEEA. This CDR3 is 15 amino acids long. J lost 5 bases, V lost 5 bases, and 9 bases had no gene match. CDR3 nucleotides: TGTGCCAGCAGCGGCCGGGACAGTGTCAACAATGAGCAGTTCTTC. Translation: CASSGRDSVNNEQFF.

This chain links TRBV18 with TRBJ2-1, with D perhaps TRBD1 (6 bases). The CDR3 has 12 residues. Trimming took off 6 bases at V and 9 bases at J, with 12 bases between the two ends. CDR1 is KGHSH and CDR2 is LQKENI in the germline V gene. The CDR3 DNA reads as TGTGCCAGCTCTCTGGACAGAAGTGAGCAGTTCTTC. Translation gives CASSLDRSEQFF.

This clone was recorded only once. The rearrangement uses TRBV7-6 and TRBJ1-2; D not certain. The CDR3 has 13 amino acids. The V end was cut by 5 bases, the J end by 2 bases, with 9 bases between. Per the germline V gene, CDR1 is SGHVS and CDR2 is FNYEAQ. The CDR3: CASSPGSNYGYTF. CDR3 bases: TGTGCCAGCAGCCCAGGCTCCAACTATGGCTACACCTTC.

The chain uses TRBV15 and TRBJ2-1; D is uncertain. The CDR3 extends over 13 amino acids. Trimming shortened V by 0 bases and J by 8 bases, and 8 bases separated the two germline ends. Germline V lookup: CDR1 LNHNV, CDR2 YYDKDF (reference sequence). The CDR3 spells CATSRDPVHEQFF. The CDR3 coding sequence is TGTGCCACCAGCAGAGATCCTGTCCATGAGCAGTTCTTC.

The rearrangement links TRBV2 to TRBJ2-3; TRBD2 matches at 9 bases. CDR3 length: 15 amino acids. With V trimmed by 7 bases and J by 3 bases, 8 bases remained unmatched. Germline CDR1 SNHLY, CDR2 FYNNEI. CDR3 in amino acids: CASTRLAVGTDTQYF. The CDR3 DNA reads as TGTGCCAGCACCCGACTAGCGGTGGGTACAGATACGCAGTATTTT.

The chain uses TRBV29-1 and TRBJ1-2; 7 nucleotides agree with TRBD1. Unmatched junction bases numbered 0, after V lost 4 bases and J lost 1 base. Germline V lookup: CDR1 SQVTM, CDR2 ANQGSEA. CDR3 length: 12 amino acids. The CDR3 sequence: CSVGDSNYGYTF. CDR3 DNA sequence: TGCAGCGTTGGGGACAGTAACTATGGCTACACCTTC.

The genes are TRBV27 and TRBJ1-4; 9 bases align to TRBD1. The CDR3 consists of 15 residues. Per germline, CDR1 MNHEY and CDR2 SMNVEV (reference sequence). V lost 0 bases, J lost 12 bases, and 8 bases stayed unmatched. The CDR3 DNA reads TGTGCCAGCAGTTTATCGCCATTACAGGGGGCTGAACTGTTTTTT. Its translation is CASSLSPLQGAELFF. Variable domain in full (rest from reference TRBV27 and TRBJ1-4): EAQVTQNPRYLITVTGKKLTVTCSQNMNHEYMSWYRQDPGLGLRQIYYSMNVEVTDKGDVPEGYKVSRKEKRNFPLILESPSPNQTSLYFCASSLSPLQGAELFFGSGTQLSVL.